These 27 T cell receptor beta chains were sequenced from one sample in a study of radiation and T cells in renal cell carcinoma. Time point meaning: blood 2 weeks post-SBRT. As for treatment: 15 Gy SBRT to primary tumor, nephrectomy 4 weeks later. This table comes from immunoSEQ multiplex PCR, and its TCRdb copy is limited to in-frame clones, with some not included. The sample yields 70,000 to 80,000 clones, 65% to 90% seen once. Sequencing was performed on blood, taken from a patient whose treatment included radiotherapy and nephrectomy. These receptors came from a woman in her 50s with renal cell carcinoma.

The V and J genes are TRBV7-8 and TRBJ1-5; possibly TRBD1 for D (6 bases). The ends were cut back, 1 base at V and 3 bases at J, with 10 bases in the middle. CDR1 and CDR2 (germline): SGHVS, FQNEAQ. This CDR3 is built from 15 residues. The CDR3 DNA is TGTGCCAGCAGCTTAGGTTCAGGGGACAATCAGCCCCAGCATTTT. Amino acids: CASSLGSGDNQPQHF. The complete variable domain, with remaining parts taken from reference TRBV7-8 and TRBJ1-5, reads GAGVSQSPRYKVAKRGQDVALRCDPISGHVSLFWYQQALGQGPEFLTYFQNEAQLDKSGLPSDRFFAERPEGSVSTLKIQRTQQEDSAVYLCASSLGSGDNQPQHFGDGTRLSIL.

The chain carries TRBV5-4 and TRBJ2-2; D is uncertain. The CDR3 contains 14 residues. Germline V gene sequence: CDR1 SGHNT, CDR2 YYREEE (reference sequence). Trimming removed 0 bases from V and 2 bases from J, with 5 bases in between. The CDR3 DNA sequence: TGTGCCAGCAGCTTGGACCATAACACCGGGGAGCTGTTTTTT. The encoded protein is CASSLDHNTGELFF.

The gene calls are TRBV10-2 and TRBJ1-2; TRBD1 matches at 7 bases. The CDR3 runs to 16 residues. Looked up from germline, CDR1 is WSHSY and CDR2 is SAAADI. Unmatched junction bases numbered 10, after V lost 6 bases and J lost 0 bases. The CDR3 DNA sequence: TGCGCCAGCAGCGAACCGGGACAGTTCGCTAACTATGGCTACACCTTC. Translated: CASSEPGQFANYGYTF.

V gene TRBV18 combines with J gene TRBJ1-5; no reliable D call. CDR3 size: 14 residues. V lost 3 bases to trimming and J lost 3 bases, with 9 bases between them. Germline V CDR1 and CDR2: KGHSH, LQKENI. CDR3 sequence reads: CASSPEQFNQPQHF. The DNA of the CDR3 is TGTGCCAGCTCACCTGAACAGTTCAATCAGCCCCAGCATTTT.

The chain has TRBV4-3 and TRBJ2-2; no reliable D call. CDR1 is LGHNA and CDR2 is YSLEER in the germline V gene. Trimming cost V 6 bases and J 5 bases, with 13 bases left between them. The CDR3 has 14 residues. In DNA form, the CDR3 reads TGCGCCAGCAGTCCAGATGCGAGAACCGGGGAGCTGTTTTTT. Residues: CASSPDARTGELFF.

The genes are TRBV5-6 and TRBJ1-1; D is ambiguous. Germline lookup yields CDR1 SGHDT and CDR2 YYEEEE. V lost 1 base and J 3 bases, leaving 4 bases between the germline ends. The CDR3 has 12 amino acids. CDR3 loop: CASSLPDTEAFF. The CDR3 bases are TGTGCCAGCAGCTTGCCTGACACTGAAGCTTTCTTT.

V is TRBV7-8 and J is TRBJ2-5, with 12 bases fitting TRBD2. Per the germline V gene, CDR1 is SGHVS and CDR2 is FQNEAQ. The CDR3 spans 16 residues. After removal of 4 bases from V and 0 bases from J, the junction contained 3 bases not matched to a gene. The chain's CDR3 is CASSSGLAGYQETQYF. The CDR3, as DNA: TGTGCCAGCAGCTCAGGACTAGCGGGGTACCAAGAGACCCAGTACTTC.

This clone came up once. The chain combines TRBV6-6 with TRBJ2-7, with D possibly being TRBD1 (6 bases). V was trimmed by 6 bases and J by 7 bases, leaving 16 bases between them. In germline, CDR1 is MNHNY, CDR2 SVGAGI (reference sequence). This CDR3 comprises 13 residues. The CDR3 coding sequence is TGTGCCAGCAGCCCCACAGGGCTGAGGGAGCAGTACTTC. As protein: CASSPTGLREQYF.

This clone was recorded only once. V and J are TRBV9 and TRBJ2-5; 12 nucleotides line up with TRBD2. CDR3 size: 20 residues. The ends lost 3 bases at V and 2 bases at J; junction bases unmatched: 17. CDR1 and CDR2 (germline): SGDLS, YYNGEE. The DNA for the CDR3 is TGTGCCAGCAGCGCCGAGGGGCTAGCGGGGGGGCCTCACGAGCAAGAGACCCAGTACTTC. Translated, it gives CASSAEGLAGGPHEQETQYF.

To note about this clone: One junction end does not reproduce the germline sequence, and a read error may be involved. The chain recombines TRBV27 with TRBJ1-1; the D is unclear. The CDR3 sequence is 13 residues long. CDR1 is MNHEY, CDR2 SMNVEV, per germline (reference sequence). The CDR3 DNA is TGTGCCAGCAGTTTAGGGGATAGCGCTGAAGCTTCCTTT. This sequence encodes CASSLGDSAEASF.

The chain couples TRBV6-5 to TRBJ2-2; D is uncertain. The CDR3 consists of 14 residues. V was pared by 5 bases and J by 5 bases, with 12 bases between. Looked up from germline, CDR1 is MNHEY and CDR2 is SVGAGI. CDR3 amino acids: CASSPAGYTGELFF. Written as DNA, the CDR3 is TGTGCCAGCAGTCCCGCAGGTTATACCGGGGAGCTGTTTTTT.

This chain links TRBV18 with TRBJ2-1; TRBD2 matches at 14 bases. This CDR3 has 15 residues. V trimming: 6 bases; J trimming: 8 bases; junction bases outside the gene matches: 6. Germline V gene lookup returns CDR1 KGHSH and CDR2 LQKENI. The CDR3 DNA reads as TGTGCCAGCTCGGACGGGACTAGCGGGGGATATGAGCAGTTCTTC. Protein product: CASSDGTSGGYEQFF. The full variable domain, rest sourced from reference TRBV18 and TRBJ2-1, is NAGVMQNPRHLVRRRGQEARLRCSPMKGHSHVYWYRQLPEEGLKFMVYLQKENIIDESGMPKERFSAEFPKEGPSILRIQQVVRGDSAAYFCASSDGTSGGYEQFFGPGTRLTVL.

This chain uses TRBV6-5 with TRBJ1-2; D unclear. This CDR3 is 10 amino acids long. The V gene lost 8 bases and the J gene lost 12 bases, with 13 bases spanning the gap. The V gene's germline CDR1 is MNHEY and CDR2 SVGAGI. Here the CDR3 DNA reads TGTGCCAGCGGGAAGGAAATCCACACCTTC. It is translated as CASGKEIHTF.

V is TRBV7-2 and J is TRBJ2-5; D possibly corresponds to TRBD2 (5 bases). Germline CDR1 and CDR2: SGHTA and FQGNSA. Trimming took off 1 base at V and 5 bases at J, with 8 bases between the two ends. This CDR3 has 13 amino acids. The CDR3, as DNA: TGTGCCAGCAGCTTAGGGGAGCGGGAGACCCAGTACTTC. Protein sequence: CASSLGERETQYF. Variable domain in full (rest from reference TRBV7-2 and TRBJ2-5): GAGVSQSPSNKVTEKGKDVELRCDPISGHTALYWYRQSLGQGLEFLIYFQGNSAPDKSGLPSDRFSAERTGGSVSTLTIQRTQQEDSAVYLCASSLGERETQYFGPGTRLLVL.

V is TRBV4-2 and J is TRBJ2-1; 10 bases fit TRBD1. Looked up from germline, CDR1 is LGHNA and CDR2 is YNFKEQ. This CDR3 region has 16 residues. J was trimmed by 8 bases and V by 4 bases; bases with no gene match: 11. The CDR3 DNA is TGTGCCAGCAGCCGGAACTGGGACAGGGGTTTGGATGAGCAGTTCTTC. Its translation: CASSRNWDRGLDEQFF.

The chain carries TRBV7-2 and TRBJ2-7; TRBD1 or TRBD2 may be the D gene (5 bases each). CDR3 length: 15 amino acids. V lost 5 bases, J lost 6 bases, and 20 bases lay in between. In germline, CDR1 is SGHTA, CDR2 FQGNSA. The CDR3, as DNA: TGTGCCAGCAGCCCCTCCGGGACCATGAGGGTCGAGCAGTACTTC. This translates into CASSPSGTMRVEQYF.

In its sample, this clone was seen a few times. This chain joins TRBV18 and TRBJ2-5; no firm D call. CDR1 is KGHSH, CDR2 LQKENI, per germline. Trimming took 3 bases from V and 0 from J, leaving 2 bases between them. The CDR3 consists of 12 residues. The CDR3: CASSPYQETQYF. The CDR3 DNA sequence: TGTGCCAGCTCACCGTACCAAGAGACCCAGTACTTC.

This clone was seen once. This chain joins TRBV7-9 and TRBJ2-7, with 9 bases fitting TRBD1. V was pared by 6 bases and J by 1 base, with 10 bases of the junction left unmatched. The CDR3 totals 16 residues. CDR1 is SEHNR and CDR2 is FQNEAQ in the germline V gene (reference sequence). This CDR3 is CASSYEPGQGSYEQYF. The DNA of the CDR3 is TGTGCCAGCAGTTACGAACCGGGACAGGGATCCTACGAGCAGTACTTC.

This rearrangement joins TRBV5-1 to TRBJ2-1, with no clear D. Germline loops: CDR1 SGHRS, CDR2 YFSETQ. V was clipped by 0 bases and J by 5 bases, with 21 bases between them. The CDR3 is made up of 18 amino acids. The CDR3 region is CASSLERDTILWNNEQFF. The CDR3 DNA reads TGCGCCAGCAGCTTGGAAAGAGACACGATCTTGTGGAACAATGAGCAGTTCTTC.

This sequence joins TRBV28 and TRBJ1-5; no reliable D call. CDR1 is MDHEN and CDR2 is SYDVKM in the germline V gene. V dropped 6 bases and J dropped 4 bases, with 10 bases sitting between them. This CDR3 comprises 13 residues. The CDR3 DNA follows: TGTGCCAGCAGATGGGTACAGAATCAGCCCCAGCATTTT. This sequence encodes CASRWVQNQPQHF.

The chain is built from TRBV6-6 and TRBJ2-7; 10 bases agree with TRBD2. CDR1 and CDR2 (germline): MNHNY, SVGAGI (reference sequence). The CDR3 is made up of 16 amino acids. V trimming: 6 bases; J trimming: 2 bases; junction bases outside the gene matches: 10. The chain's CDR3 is CASRPPTSGAAYEQYF. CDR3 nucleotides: TGTGCCAGCAGACCCCCCACTAGCGGGGCCGCCTACGAGCAGTACTTC.

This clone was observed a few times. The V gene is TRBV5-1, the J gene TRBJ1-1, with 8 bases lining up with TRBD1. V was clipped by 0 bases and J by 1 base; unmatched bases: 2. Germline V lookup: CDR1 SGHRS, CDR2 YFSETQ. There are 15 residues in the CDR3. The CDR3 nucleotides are TGCGCCAGCAGCTTGGCCGGGACAGGGAACACTGAAGCTTTCTTT. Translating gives CASSLAGTGNTEAFF.

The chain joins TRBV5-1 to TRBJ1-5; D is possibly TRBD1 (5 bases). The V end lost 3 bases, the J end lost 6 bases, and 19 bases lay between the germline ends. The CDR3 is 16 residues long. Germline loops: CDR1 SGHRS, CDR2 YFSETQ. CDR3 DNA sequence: TGCGCCAGCAGCTCACGACCAGCGGGGGATGGTCAGCCCCAGCATTTT. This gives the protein CASSSRPAGDGQPQHF.

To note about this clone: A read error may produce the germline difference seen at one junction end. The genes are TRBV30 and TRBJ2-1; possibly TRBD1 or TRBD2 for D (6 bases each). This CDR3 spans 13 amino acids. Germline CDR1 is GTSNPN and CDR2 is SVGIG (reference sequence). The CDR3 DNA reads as TGTGCCGGGAGGACAGAGAGAAACAATGAGCAGTTCTTC. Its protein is CAGRTERNNEQFF.

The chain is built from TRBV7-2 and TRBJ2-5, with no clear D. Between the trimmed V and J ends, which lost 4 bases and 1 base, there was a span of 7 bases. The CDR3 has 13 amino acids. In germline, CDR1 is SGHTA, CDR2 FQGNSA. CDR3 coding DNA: TGTGCCAGCAGCTCCCCTCCCCAAGAGACCCAGTACTTC. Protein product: CASSSPPQETQYF.

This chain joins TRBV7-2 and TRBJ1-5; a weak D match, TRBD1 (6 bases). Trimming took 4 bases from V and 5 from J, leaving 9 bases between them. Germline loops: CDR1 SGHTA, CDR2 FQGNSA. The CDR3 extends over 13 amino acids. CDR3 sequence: CASSSDRYQPQHF. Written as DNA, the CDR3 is TGTGCCAGCAGCTCGGACAGATATCAGCCCCAGCATTTT.

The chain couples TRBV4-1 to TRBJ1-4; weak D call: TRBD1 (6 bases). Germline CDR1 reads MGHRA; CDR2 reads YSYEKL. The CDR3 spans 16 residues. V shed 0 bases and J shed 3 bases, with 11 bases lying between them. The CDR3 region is CASSQDGQYPNEKLFF. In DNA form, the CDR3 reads TGCGCCAGCAGCCAAGATGGACAGTACCCTAATGAAAAACTGTTTTTT.